This is a list of T cell receptor beta chains from one sample in a study of T-cell reconstitution after alpha-beta-depleted transplantation in children. TCRdb reanalysed the PCR reads using MiXCR and keeps one entry per CDR3 protein. The sample records almost 600,000 distinct CDR3 sequences, 27% being singletons. This sample comprised PBMCs, obtained before TCRalphabeta/CD19-depleted stem cell transplant. The receptors were gathered from a boy under two years old with Wiskott-Aldrich syndrome, due to receive a stem cell transplant. CDR3s include the opening cysteine and the closing phenylalanine or tryptophan. The order of the fields is clone size, D gene, J gene, V gene, CDR3 protein, CDR3 DNA. The D gene is left open where the match is weak. A clone size is listed for some rows: how often the clone was seen (once, few, many), or a class if it is expanded.

clone_size: few
d_call: .
j_call: TRBJ2-1
v_call: TRBV7-9
cdr3_aa: CASTFGSQRNNEQFF
cdr3_nt: TGTGCCAGCACCTTCGGGTCGCAGCGGAACAATGAGCAGTTCTTC

clone_size: few
d_call: TRBD2
j_call: TRBJ2-4
v_call: TRBV5-1
cdr3_aa: CASSLPLSGRAVLAKNIQYF
cdr3_nt: TGCGCCAGCAGCTTGCCCTTAAGCGGGAGGGCCGTACTAGCCAAAAACATTCAGTACTTC

clone_size: .
d_call: .
j_call: TRBJ2-7
v_call: TRBV5-1
cdr3_aa: CASSIRDTSYEQYF
cdr3_nt: TGCGCCAGTTCAATCCGAGACACTTCCTACGAGCAGTACTTC

clone_size: .
d_call: TRBD2
j_call: TRBJ2-2
v_call: TRBV7-2
cdr3_aa: CASSPREGRTGELFF
cdr3_nt: TGTGCCAGCAGCCCACGGGAGGGCCGAACCGGGGAGCTGTTTTTT

clone_size: few
d_call: TRBD2
j_call: TRBJ2-5
v_call: TRBV12-3/TRBV12-4
cdr3_aa: CASSRLSGRVRETQYF
cdr3_nt: TGTGCCAGCAGCAGACTTAGCGGGAGAGTGAGAGAGACCCAGTACTTC

clone_size: .
d_call: .
j_call: TRBJ2-1
v_call: TRBV12-3/TRBV12-4
cdr3_aa: CASRARSGSSYNEQFF
cdr3_nt: TGTGCCAGCAGGGCCCGCAGCGGAAGCTCCTACAATGAGCAGTTCTTC

clone_size: .
d_call: .
j_call: TRBJ2-1
v_call: TRBV11-3
cdr3_aa: CASSRDSRAYNEQFF
cdr3_nt: TGTGCCAGCAGTCGGGACTCCCGGGCCTACAATGAGCAGTTCTTC

clone_size: few
d_call: TRBD1
j_call: TRBJ2-4
v_call: TRBV27
cdr3_aa: CASSLLQGVNIQYF
cdr3_nt: TGTGCCAGCAGTTTATTACAGGGGGTAAACATTCAGTACTTC

clone_size: .
d_call: TRBD1
j_call: TRBJ2-2
v_call: TRBV4-1
cdr3_aa: CASSHNRGLAGELFF
cdr3_nt: TGCGCCAGCAGCCACAACAGGGGGCTAGCCGGGGAGCTGTTTTTT

clone_size: .
d_call: .
j_call: TRBJ1-4
v_call: TRBV6-1
cdr3_aa: CASSEYRRGTLTSEKLFF
cdr3_nt: TGTGCCAGCAGTGAATACCGCCGGGGAACCCTAACTAGTGAAAAACTGTTTTTT

clone_size: .
d_call: .
j_call: TRBJ2-7
v_call: TRBV7-2
cdr3_aa: CASSLISGPLGEQYF
cdr3_nt: TGTGCCAGCAGCTTAATTTCAGGGCCCCTCGGGGAGCAGTACTTC

clone_size: few
d_call: .
j_call: TRBJ2-3
v_call: TRBV4-2
cdr3_aa: CASSQGTAGAPTDTQYF
cdr3_nt: TGTGCCAGCAGCCAAGGAACCGCGGGGGCCCCTACAGATACGCAGTATTTT

clone_size: few
d_call: .
j_call: TRBJ1-2
v_call: TRBV7-2
cdr3_aa: CASSLDVGGGYTF
cdr3_nt: TGTGCCAGCAGCTTAGATGTCGGAGGTGGCTACACCTTC

clone_size: many
d_call: .
j_call: TRBJ2-1
v_call: TRBV6-1
cdr3_aa: CASHPAAIDEQFF
cdr3_nt: TGTGCCAGTCACCCGGCAGCTATCGATGAGCAGTTCTTC

clone_size: .
d_call: .
j_call: TRBJ1-2
v_call: TRBV29-1
cdr3_aa: CSVEDLRTDYGYTF
cdr3_nt: TGCAGCGTTGAAGATCTTCGCACGGACTATGGCTACACCTTC

clone_size: .
d_call: TRBD2
j_call: TRBJ2-3
v_call: TRBV5-1
cdr3_aa: CASSSGLAVTDTQYF
cdr3_nt: TGCGCCAGCAGCTCAGGACTAGCGGTCACAGATACGCAGTATTTT

clone_size: many
d_call: .
j_call: TRBJ2-7
v_call: TRBV28
cdr3_aa: CASSSGRPYEQYF
cdr3_nt: TGTGCCAGCAGTTCAGGGAGGCCCTACGAGCAGTACTTC

clone_size: .
d_call: TRBD2
j_call: TRBJ2-7
v_call: TRBV5-1
cdr3_aa: CASSLEGSGSVYEQYF
cdr3_nt: TGCGCCAGCAGCTTGGAGGGTAGCGGGAGTGTCTACGAGCAGTACTTC

clone_size: many
d_call: TRBD1
j_call: TRBJ2-7
v_call: TRBV28
cdr3_aa: CASSSGQSYEQYF
cdr3_nt: TGTGCCAGCAGTTCGGGACAGTCCTACGAGCAGTACTTC

clone_size: few
d_call: TRBD1
j_call: TRBJ2-7
v_call: TRBV5-1
cdr3_aa: CASQLTGGNHEQYF
cdr3_nt: TGCGCCAGCCAGTTGACAGGGGGCAACCACGAGCAGTACTTC

clone_size: many
d_call: TRBD2
j_call: TRBJ2-5
v_call: TRBV12-3/TRBV12-4
cdr3_aa: CASSGLAGEETQYF
cdr3_nt: TGTGCCAGCAGTGGACTAGCGGGAGAGGAGACCCAGTACTTC

clone_size: few
d_call: .
j_call: TRBJ2-3
v_call: TRBV24-1
cdr3_aa: CATSESTDTQYF
cdr3_nt: TGTGCCACTTCTGAAAGCACAGATACGCAGTATTTT

clone_size: .
d_call: .
j_call: TRBJ2-7
v_call: TRBV5-1
cdr3_aa: CASSLGGKGYEQYF
cdr3_nt: TGCGCCAGCAGCTTGGGGGGGAAAGGCTACGAGCAGTACTTC

clone_size: many
d_call: TRBD2
j_call: TRBJ2-1
v_call: TRBV7-6
cdr3_aa: CASSLAGVEQFF
cdr3_nt: TGTGCCAGCAGTTTAGCGGGAGTTGAGCAGTTCTTC

clone_size: .
d_call: .
j_call: TRBJ2-1
v_call: TRBV6-1
cdr3_aa: CASSEVPGNEQFF
cdr3_nt: TGTGCCAGCAGTGAAGTCCCAGGTAATGAGCAGTTCTTC

clone_size: .
d_call: .
j_call: TRBJ2-2
v_call: TRBV7-7
cdr3_aa: CASTSTRNTGELFF
cdr3_nt: TGTGCCAGCACCTCTACTAGGAACACCGGGGAGCTGTTTTTT

clone_size: few
d_call: .
j_call: TRBJ1-2
v_call: TRBV28
cdr3_aa: CASMSGAGGYTF
cdr3_nt: TGTGCCAGCATGTCAGGGGCGGGTGGCTACACCTTC

clone_size: .
d_call: TRBD2
j_call: TRBJ2-3
v_call: TRBV20-1
cdr3_aa: CSVIWGGTDTQYF
cdr3_nt: TGCAGTGTAATTTGGGGGGGGACAGATACGCAGTATTTT

clone_size: .
d_call: .
j_call: TRBJ2-2
v_call: TRBV10-3
cdr3_aa: CAIRDYSNTGELFF
cdr3_nt: TGTGCCATCAGGGACTACTCGAACACCGGGGAGCTGTTTTTT

clone_size: .
d_call: TRBD2
j_call: TRBJ2-1
v_call: TRBV29-1
cdr3_aa: CSVDREVYNEQFF
cdr3_nt: TGCAGCGTTGACCGGGAGGTTTACAATGAGCAGTTCTTC

clone_size: .
d_call: .
j_call: TRBJ2-5
v_call: TRBV10-3
cdr3_aa: CAIKLELKRETQYF
cdr3_nt: TGTGCCATCAAGTTAGAGCTCAAGAGAGAGACCCAGTACTTC

clone_size: .
d_call: .
j_call: TRBJ1-2
v_call: TRBV29-1
cdr3_aa: CSVEGREYGYTF
cdr3_nt: TGCAGCGTTGAAGGCAGGGAGTATGGCTACACCTTC

clone_size: .
d_call: TRBD2
j_call: TRBJ2-4
v_call: TRBV7-6
cdr3_aa: CASSLVASGSKNSQYF
cdr3_nt: TGTGCCAGCAGCTTAGTAGCTAGCGGGAGCAAAAACAGTCAGTACTTC

clone_size: .
d_call: .
j_call: TRBJ1-1
v_call: TRBV24-1
cdr3_aa: CATSDSTGMNTEAFF
cdr3_nt: TGTGCCACCAGTGATTCGACAGGTATGAACACTGAAGCTTTCTTT

clone_size: few
d_call: .
j_call: TRBJ2-1
v_call: TRBV7-2
cdr3_aa: CASSLATLTYNEQFF
cdr3_nt: TGTGCCAGCAGCTTAGCCACCCTCACATACAATGAGCAGTTCTTC

clone_size: .
d_call: TRBD2
j_call: TRBJ2-7
v_call: TRBV5-1
cdr3_aa: CASRPLAGVYEQYF
cdr3_nt: TGCGCCAGCAGGCCCCTAGCGGGCGTCTACGAGCAGTACTTC

clone_size: few
d_call: .
j_call: TRBJ2-6
v_call: TRBV10-3
cdr3_aa: CAISESGSKRPNVLTF
cdr3_nt: TGTGCCATCAGCGAGTCCGGGTCAAAACGGCCCAACGTCCTGACTTTC

clone_size: .
d_call: .
j_call: TRBJ2-3
v_call: TRBV10-2
cdr3_aa: CASSDGTFNTDTQYF
cdr3_nt: TGCGCCAGCAGTGACGGGACTTTCAACACAGATACGCAGTATTTT

clone_size: .
d_call: .
j_call: TRBJ2-3
v_call: TRBV10-3
cdr3_aa: CAISGGDTQYF
cdr3_nt: TGTGCCATCAGTGGGGGAGATACGCAGTATTTT

clone_size: .
d_call: TRBD1
j_call: TRBJ1-5
v_call: TRBV7-8
cdr3_aa: CASSSRDRQNQPQHF
cdr3_nt: TGTGCCAGCTCAAGCCGGGACAGGCAAAATCAGCCCCAGCATTTT

clone_size: .
d_call: .
j_call: TRBJ2-4
v_call: TRBV5-1
cdr3_aa: CASSPGIARLAKNIQYF
cdr3_nt: TGCGCCAGCAGCCCGGGAATAGCCCGTTTAGCCAAAAACATTCAGTACTTC

clone_size: .
d_call: TRBD2
j_call: TRBJ2-1
v_call: TRBV20-1
cdr3_aa: CSATSPPSGTYNEQFF
cdr3_nt: TGCAGTGCTACAAGTCCCCCTAGCGGTACCTACAATGAGCAGTTCTTC

clone_size: few
d_call: .
j_call: TRBJ2-7
v_call: TRBV28
cdr3_aa: CASSATGTGTTYEQYF
cdr3_nt: TGTGCCAGCAGCGCCACAGGTACAGGTACAACCTACGAGCAGTACTTC

clone_size: many
d_call: .
j_call: TRBJ2-5
v_call: TRBV5-5
cdr3_aa: CASSLGRTQETQYF
cdr3_nt: TGTGCCAGCAGTCTAGGGAGAACCCAAGAGACCCAGTACTTC

clone_size: few
d_call: .
j_call: TRBJ2-7
v_call: TRBV7-9
cdr3_aa: CASIPRDTGGNEQYF
cdr3_nt: TGTGCCAGCATACCCCGGGACACCGGTGGGAACGAGCAGTACTTC